This record covers a single TCR beta chain. The antigen it binds to is not known. Base quality data are lacking; no much larger clone is found one base away. The data derive from a study of cytomegalovirus exposure and HLA in healthy donors (dated by TCRdb to 2015 to 2018). Describing the broader study: An earlier analysis of approximately 640 of the donors reported 250 to 350 Gb of sequence data and around 110 million unique TCR beta sequences from some 180 million T cells. All discovery cohort repertoires had been generated using a single sequencing platform. In a later analysis, previously published TCR beta repertoires from some 640 donors were re-analyzed and high-resolution HLA genotyping was added so that TCR occurrence patterns could be studied. Donor age, sex, ethnicity and CMV serostatus were collected together with the repertoire data. About five DR-DQ haplotypes were treated as single units for association and clustering because of strong linkage in the cohort. Rather than using new phenotypic data, the later analysis identified candidate immune exposures from TCR beta sequences and from how often those sequences occurred across donors. Besides the first cohort of around 700 subjects, a separate validation cohort made up of 90 to 150 different subjects was used. Roughly 310 gigabases of sequencing data and 80 million or so unique TCR sequences were included in an early release covering roughly 600 HLA-typed donors. In a later genetic analysis, genome-wide SNP genotypes for about 55% of the roughly 700 donors were used, and that subset was treated as a discovery cohort. The study aimed to test whether cataloging public T cell receptors could reveal signatures of past pathogen exposure. Among over 350 genotyped donors of the cohort, an average of 235,054 unique TCR beta nucleotide sequences were sequenced per donor, roughly 20% of them non-productive. High-throughput TCR immunosequencing, statistical association of individual TCRs with disease status, and machine learning were combined to predict cytomegalovirus infection status. Of the 398 genotyped donors, 75% to 85% were placed in the genetic ancestry cluster associated with self-reported Caucasian donors. HLA typing included class I and class II loci at four-digit resolution. The number of typed donors differed by locus: roughly 620-640 for A, B, C, DRB1 and DQB1; approximately 520 for DQA1; approximately 610 for DPA1; and around 490 for DPB1. To decide whether each TCR beta V gene segment behaved as functional or pseudogenic, an earlier analysis of some 600 of the donors relied on high-throughput TCR beta sequencing. The study used immunosequencing to profile the T cell repertoires of 670 or so subjects and linked those repertoires to cytomegalovirus serostatus. The paper as a whole reports these results and caveats: In a later genetic analysis, a missense DCLRE1C variant was associated with V-gene and J-gene trimming of TCR beta chains, and the association was replicated in an independent cohort. Roughly uniform sequencing depth across donors was assumed in presence/absence analyses, although this assumption may not hold. The study gave a list of some 150 TCR beta chains associated with cytomegalovirus. Because the 87-base-pair reads could not distinguish some IMGT-functional V segments, including TRBV6-2 and TRBV6-3, those segments were excluded. In a later analysis, HLA-associated TCR beta chains were found to be more clonally expanded and to have lower generation probabilities than equally common non-associated chains. Cytomegalovirus status was reported to be diagnosed by the classifier with high specificity and sensitivity in both the original and validation cohorts. While some public TCRs were present in many individuals, most TCR sequences turned up only very rarely across donors. In a later analysis, the rate of TCR association differed among HLA loci, with DRB1 alleles having the most associated TCRs and HLA-C alleles having the fewest. The sequencing pipeline was judged likely to have produced a cluster of highly shared sequence variants as a technical artifact. Only TCR beta chains were sequenced in this cohort, and the absence of alpha or paired-chain data limited detectable features. Because HLA typing was unavailable for some donors at each locus, only the typed subset was used in association tests. When HLA alleles, especially DR and DQ, strongly co-occurred, TCR associations were difficult to assign to individual alleles. Most CMV-associated TCR beta chains appeared to be HLA-restricted in a later analysis, and the HLA associations seemed to be driven largely by CMV exposure. A further reported finding was that TCR beta sequences accurately predicted the HLA-A and HLA-B alleles for most subjects in the first cohort. In vitro tests confirmed that three of the cytomegalovirus-associated TCR beta chains recognize cytomegalovirus antigens. Several of the top co-occurrence clusters appeared to be linked to parvovirus B19, influenza, CMV and Epstein-Barr virus, according to a later analysis. The authors suggested that the approach could potentially be extended to other disease states and immunological phenotypes. CMV serostatus was the only immune exposure information available for the cohort. In a later analysis, some 17,000 TCR beta sequences were associated with specific HLA alleles at a false discovery rate of 0.05. Linkage disequilibrium might explain the correlated functional status among segregating V segments, but an unknown experimental factor could not be ruled out. In an earlier analysis of some 640 of the donors, most TCR beta V segments were observed in productive rearrangements about 90% or about 30% of the time, broadly matching IMGT annotations. Because counts were too low, 15 or so rarely observed V segments, including chromosome 9 orphons, were excluded from the earlier analysis of around 590 of the donors. A later genetic analysis reported fewer N-insertions in productive TCRs among donors in an Asian-associated ancestry cluster than the roughly 690-donor mean.

In total, approximately 610 healthy bone marrow donors made up the cohort. All cohort members were sampled while nominally healthy, although unrecorded immune exposures were likely present. The donor tested CMV seronegative and was one of the 352 seronegative cohort members. A peripheral blood sample was provided by each donor, and peripheral blood mononuclear cells were used for TCR beta sequencing. The Qiagen DNeasy Blood Extraction Kit was used to extract genomic DNA from the blood cell samples. Reading the germline V gene gives CDR1 SGHRS and CDR2 YFSETQ. Unmatched junction bases come to 12, with V trimmed by 6 bases and J by 6 bases. Including cysteine and phenylalanine, the CDR3 has 15 amino acids. The entry retains the CDR3 DNA only, 45 bases that are in frame from base 1. The library relied on the immunoSEQ multiplex PCR assay. For the multiplex PCR, a mixture combining 60 forward primers for TCR Vbeta segments and 13 reverse primers for TCR Jbeta segments was used. Amplification of the CDR3 region of rearranged TCR beta genes was performed with a multiplex PCR assay on genomic DNA. On the Illumina HiSeq System, the amplified TCR beta libraries were sequenced as 87-base-pair reads. The source study handled its data this way. A later analysis tallied around 80 million unique TCR beta chains across the 666 repertoires, and around 9.9 million of those chains were shared by two or more donors. Raw reads were error-corrected and collapsed into unique sequences with a nearest-neighbor algorithm that merged closely related sequences to remove PCR and sequencing errors. CDR3 sequences were aligned to IMGT reference sequences to assign V, D and J gene segments. For a sequence to be retained, a match of at least six nucleotides was required to both a V gene segment and a J gene segment. A rearrangement counted as productive if the CDR3 had no stop codons and remained in frame with V and J, and every other rearrangement counted as non-productive. CDR3 was defined by IMGT convention, running from the second conserved V-encoded cysteine to the conserved J-encoded phenylalanine. The earlier analysis of about 610 of the donors excluded sequences that lacked an unambiguous match to a single V gene segment. In an earlier analysis of around 590 of the donors, a V segment was called functional when productive rearrangements were above 56.7%, and segregating when the standard deviation between donors exceeded 5%. A statistical classification framework was built to diagnose cytomegalovirus status from the catalog of TCR beta chain sequences. A later analysis assigned V and J genes by comparing TCR nucleotide sequences with IMGT/GENE-DB human TR gene sequences. The TCRdist pipeline was used in a later analysis to assign CDR3 sequences and most-parsimonious VDJ recombination scenarios. In a later analysis, each TCR beta chain was defined by its CDR3 amino acid sequence together with its V-gene family, and reads lacking a unique V-gene family were excluded. A later analysis removed nearly 600 highly shared, low-generation-probability nucleotide sequences to deal with suspected cross-contamination and a sequencing artifact. In a later analysis, a clonal expansion index for each public chain was calculated from normalized within-repertoire ranks of inferred template counts. Generation probabilities in a later analysis came from a VDJ recombination model fitted to out-of-frame rearrangements, and those results were checked against IGoR. A later analysis scored TCR-TCR, TCR-HLA and TCR-CMV co-occurrence with hypergeometric tests, applying a repertoire-size bias correction to TCR pairs. To estimate false discovery rates, a later analysis permuted the HLA or CMV assignments 20 times. In a later analysis, co-occurring TCRs were grouped with DBSCAN, and TCRdist sequence similarity was added when clustering was performed within HLA-allele-positive subsets. For co-occurrence clustering, repertoires with fewer than 30,000 or more than 120,000 public chains were excluded, along with five repertoires with anomalous nucleotide sharing. As stored in TCRdb, this immuneACCESS dataset retains in-frame rearrangements with V and J assigned. A fraction of the clones does not appear; measured against another copy, unresolved V genes explain less than half of the discrepancy, and the remainder lacks a known reason. Clone size and the V and J calls come from that table; the DNA yielded D and trimming. For this sample the table gives approximately 220,000 clones, of which approximately 70% were detected only once. The leading ten clones occupy under 2% of the sample.

The specimen was PBMCs. The source of this sequence is a woman between 25 and 40 years old in good health and CMV-seronegative. The chain uses TRBV5-1 and TRBJ1-2; 9 nucleotides in the junction match TRBD1. The nucleotide sequence reads TGCGCCAGCACTCGCGGACAGGGGCTAAGGAATGGCTACACCTTC. It codes for CASTRGQGLRNGYTF.